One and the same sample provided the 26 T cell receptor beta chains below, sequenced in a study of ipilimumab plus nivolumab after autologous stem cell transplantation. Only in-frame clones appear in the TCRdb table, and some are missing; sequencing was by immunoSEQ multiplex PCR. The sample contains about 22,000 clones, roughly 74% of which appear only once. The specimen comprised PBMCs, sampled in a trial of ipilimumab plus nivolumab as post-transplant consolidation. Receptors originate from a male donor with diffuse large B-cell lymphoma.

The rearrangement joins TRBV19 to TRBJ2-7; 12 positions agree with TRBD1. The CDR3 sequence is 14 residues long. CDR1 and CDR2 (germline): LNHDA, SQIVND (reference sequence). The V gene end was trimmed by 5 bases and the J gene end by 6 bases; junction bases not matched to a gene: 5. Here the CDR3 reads CASSPGQGASEQYF. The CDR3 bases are TGTGCCAGTAGTCCGGGACAGGGGGCGTCCGAGCAGTACTTC.

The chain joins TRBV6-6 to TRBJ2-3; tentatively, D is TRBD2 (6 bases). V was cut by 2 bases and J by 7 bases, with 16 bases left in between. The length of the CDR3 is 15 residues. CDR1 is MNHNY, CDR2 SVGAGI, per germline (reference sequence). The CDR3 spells CASSYASGAGYTQYF. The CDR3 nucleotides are TGTGCCAGCAGTTACGCCTCTGGGGCGGGGTATACGCAGTATTTT.

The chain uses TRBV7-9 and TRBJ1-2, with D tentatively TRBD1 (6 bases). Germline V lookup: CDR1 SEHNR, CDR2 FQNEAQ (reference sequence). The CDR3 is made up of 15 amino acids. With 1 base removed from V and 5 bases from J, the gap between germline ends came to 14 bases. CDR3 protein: CASSLGTALGYGYTF. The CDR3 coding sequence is TGTGCCAGCAGCTTAGGGACAGCCCTTGGGTATGGCTACACCTTC. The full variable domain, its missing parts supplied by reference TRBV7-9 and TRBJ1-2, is DTGVSQNPRHKITKRGQNVTFRCDPISEHNRLYWYRQTLGQGPEFLTYFQNEAQLEKSRLLSDRFSAERPKGSFSTLEIQRTEQGDSAMYLCASSLGTALGYGYTFGSGTRLTVV.

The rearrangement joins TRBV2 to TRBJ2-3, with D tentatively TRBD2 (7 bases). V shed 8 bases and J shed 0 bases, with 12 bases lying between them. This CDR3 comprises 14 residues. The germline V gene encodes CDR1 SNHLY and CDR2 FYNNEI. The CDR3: CASAGGLSTDTQYF. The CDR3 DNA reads TGTGCCAGCGCCGGGGGGCTTAGCACAGATACGCAGTATTTT.

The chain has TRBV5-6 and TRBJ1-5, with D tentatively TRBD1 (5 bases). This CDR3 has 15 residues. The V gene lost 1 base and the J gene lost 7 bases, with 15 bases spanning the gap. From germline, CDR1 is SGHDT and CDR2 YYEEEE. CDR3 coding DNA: TGTGCCAGCAGCTTGCGCTTCGGGGGAAAACAGCCCCAGCATTTT. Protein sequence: CASSLRFGGKQPQHF.

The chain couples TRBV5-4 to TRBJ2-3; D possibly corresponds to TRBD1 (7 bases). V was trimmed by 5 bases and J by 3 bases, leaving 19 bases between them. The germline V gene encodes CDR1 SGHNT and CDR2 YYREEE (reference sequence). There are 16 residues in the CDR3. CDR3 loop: CASSPPRGARTDTQYF. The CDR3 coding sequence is TGTGCCAGCAGTCCCCCCAGGGGGGCTCGGACAGATACGCAGTATTTT.

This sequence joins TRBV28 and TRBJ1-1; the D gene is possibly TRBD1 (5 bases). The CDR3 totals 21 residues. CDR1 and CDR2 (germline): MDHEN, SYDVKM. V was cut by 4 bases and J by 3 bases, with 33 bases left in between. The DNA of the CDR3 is TGTGCCAGCAGTTCGGTGACGCCCCGGTCCGCGCAGGGATCTGAAGACACTGAAGCTTTCTTT. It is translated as CASSSVTPRSAQGSEDTEAFF.

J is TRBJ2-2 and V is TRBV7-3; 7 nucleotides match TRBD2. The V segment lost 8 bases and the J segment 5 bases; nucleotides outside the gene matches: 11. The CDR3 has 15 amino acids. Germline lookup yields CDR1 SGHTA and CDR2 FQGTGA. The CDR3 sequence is CASAVSGTSTGELFF. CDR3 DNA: TGTGCCAGCGCAGTAAGCGGGACGTCGACCGGGGAGCTGTTTTTT.

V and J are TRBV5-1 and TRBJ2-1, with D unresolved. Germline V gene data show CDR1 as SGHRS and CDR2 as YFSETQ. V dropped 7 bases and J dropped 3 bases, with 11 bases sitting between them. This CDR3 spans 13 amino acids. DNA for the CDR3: TGCGCCAGCGCGGTCGATGGCTACAATGAGCAGTTCTTC. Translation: CASAVDGYNEQFF.

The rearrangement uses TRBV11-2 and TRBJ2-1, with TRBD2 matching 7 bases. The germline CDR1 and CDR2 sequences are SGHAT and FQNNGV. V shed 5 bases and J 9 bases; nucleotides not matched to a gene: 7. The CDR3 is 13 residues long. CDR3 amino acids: CASSDTGEGEQFF. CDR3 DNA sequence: TGTGCCAGCAGCGACACTGGGGAGGGTGAGCAGTTCTTC.

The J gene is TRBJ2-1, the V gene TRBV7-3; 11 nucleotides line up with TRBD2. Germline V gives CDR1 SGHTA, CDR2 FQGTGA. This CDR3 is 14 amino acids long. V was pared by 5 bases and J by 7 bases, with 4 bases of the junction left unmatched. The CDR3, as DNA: TGTGCCAGCAGCCTAGCGGGAGGAGGGAATGAGCAGTTCTTC. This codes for CASSLAGGGNEQFF.

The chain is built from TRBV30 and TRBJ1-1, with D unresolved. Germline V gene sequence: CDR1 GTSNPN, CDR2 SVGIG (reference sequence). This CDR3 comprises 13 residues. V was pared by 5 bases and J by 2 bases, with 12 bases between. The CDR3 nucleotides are TGTGCCTGGGTCACCCAGGTCAACACTGAAGCTTTCTTT. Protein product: CAWVTQVNTEAFF.

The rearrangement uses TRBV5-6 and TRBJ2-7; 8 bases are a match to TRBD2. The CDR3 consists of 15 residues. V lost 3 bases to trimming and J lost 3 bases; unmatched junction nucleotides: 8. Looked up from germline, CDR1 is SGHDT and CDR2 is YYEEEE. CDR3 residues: CASSSRTSMLYEQYF. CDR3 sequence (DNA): TGTGCCAGCAGCTCGCGGACTAGCATGCTCTACGAGCAGTACTTC.

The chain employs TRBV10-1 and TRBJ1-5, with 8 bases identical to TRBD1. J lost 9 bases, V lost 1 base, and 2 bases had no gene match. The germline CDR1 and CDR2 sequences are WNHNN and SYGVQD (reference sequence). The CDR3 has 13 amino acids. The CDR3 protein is CASSEYRGGPQHF. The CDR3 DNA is TGCGCCAGCAGTGAGTACAGGGGGGGGCCCCAGCATTTT.

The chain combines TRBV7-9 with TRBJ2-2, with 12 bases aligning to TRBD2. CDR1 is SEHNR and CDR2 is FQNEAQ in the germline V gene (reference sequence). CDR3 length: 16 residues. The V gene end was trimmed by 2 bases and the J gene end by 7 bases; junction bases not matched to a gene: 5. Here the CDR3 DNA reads TGTGCCAGCAGCTTACCTAGCGGGAGGGCCGACGGGGAGCTGTTTTTT. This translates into CASSLPSGRADGELFF.

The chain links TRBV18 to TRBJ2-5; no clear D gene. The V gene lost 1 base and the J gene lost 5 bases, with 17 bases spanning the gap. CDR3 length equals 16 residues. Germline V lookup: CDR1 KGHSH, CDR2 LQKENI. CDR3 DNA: TGTGCCAGCTCACCACAGACGAACTTCCCGCAGGAGACCCAGTACTTC. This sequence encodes CASSPQTNFPQETQYF.

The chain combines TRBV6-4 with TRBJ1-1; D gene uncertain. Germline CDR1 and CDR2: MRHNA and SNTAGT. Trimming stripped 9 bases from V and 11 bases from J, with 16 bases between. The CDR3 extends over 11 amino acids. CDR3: CARLTGFDAFF. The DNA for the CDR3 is TGTGCCAGATTAACGGGGTTCGACGCTTTCTTT.

CDR3 region: CASSPGGRTDTQYF. The CDR3 DNA sequence: TGTGCCAGCAGCCCGGGGGGCCGGACAGATACGCAGTATTTT. This chain uses TRBV7-3 with TRBJ2-3, with D possibly matching TRBD2 (7 bases). V shed 5 bases and J shed 3 bases, with 12 bases lying between them. Germline CDR1 is SGHTA and CDR2 is FQGTGA. CDR3 size: 14 residues. The whole variable domain, filled in from reference TRBV7-3 and TRBJ2-3, reads GAGVSQTPSNKVTEKGKYVELRCDPISGHTALYWYRQSLGQGPEFLIYFQGTGAADDSGLPNDRFFAVRPEGSVSTLKIQRTERGDSAVYLCASSPGGRTDTQYFGPGTRLTVL.

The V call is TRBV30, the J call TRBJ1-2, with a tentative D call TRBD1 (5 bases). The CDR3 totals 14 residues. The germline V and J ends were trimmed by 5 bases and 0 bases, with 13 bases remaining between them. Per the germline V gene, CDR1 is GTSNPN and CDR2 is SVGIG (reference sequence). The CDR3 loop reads CAWGVGTSNYGYTF. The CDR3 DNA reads TGTGCCTGGGGAGTTGGGACCTCTAACTATGGCTACACCTTC.

This CDR3 is CASSIGIGGTVPQHF. CDR3 coding DNA: TGTGCCAGTAGTATCGGAATAGGGGGCACAGTGCCCCAGCATTTT. The chain recombines TRBV19 with TRBJ1-5, with 7 bases that match TRBD1. Unmatched junction bases numbered 11, after V lost 3 bases and J lost 9 bases. Germline CDR1 LNHDA, CDR2 SQIVND (reference sequence). The CDR3 consists of 15 residues. Complete variable domain (other parts from reference TRBV19 and TRBJ1-5): DGGITQSPKYLFRKEGQNVTLSCEQNLNHDAMYWYRQDPGQGLRLIYYSQIVNDFQKGDIAEGYSVSREKKESFPLTVTSAQKNPTAFYLCASSIGIGGTVPQHFGDGTRLSIL.

CDR3 DNA sequence: TGTGCCAGCAGTGATTGGGGGATTTGGCGCGGCAATCAGCCCCAGCATTTT. It specifies CASSDWGIWRGNQPQHF. This chain joins TRBV2 and TRBJ1-5; D might be TRBD1 (5 bases). Trimming shortened V by 3 bases and J by 2 bases, and 17 bases separated the two germline ends. Germline-derived CDR1 and CDR2 are SNHLY and FYNNEI. The CDR3 contains 17 residues.

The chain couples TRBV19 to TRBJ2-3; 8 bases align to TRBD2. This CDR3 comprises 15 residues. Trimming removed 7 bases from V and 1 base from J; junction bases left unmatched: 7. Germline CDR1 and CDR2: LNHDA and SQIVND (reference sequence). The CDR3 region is CASTGGLVGTDTQYF. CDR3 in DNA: TGTGCCAGTACGGGGGGGTTGGTAGGCACAGATACGCAGTATTTT.

CDR3 loop: CASNSMTASGNTIYF. The CDR3 DNA reads as TGTGCCAGTAATTCCATGACAGCCTCTGGAAACACCATATATTTT. The V and J genes are TRBV19 and TRBJ1-3; D may be TRBD1 (5 bases). CDR1 is LNHDA and CDR2 is SQIVND in the germline V gene (reference sequence). This CDR3 comprises 15 residues. Trimming took 7 bases from V and 0 from J, leaving 13 bases between them.

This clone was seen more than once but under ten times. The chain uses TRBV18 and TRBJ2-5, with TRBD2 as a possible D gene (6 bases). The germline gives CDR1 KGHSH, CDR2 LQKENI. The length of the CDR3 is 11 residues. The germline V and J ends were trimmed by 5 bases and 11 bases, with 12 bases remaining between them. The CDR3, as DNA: TGTGCCAGCTCATCAAGGGAGGAGCAGTACTTC. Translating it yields CASSSREEQYF.

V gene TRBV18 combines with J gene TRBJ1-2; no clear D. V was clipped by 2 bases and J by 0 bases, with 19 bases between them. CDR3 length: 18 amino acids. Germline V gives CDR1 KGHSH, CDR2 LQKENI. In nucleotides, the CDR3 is TGTGCCAGCTCACCAAGAGCGGGGTCGCCGTTAGCTAACTATGGCTACACCTTC. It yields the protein CASSPRAGSPLANYGYTF.

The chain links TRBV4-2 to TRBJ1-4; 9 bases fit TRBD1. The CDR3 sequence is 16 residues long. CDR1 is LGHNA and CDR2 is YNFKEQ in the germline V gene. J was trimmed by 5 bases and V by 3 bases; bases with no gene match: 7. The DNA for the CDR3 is TGTGCCAGCAGCCAGGGGACCGGGACAGGGAATGAAAAACTGTTTTTT. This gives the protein CASSQGTGTGNEKLFF.